This TCR beta chain emerged from a study of T cell repertoires in cytomegalovirus infection (dated by TCRdb to between 2018 and 2020). Regarding the study in general: Recently identified HLA-C-restricted CMV epitopes, whose presentation resists viral immunomodulation, were targeted by peptide stimulations together with well-studied HLA-B-restricted epitopes. Donor HLA type was relevant to the analysis, as public TCR beta signatures indicated carriage of CMV infection together with the matching HLA type.

In the case of this clonotype: This clone's antigen is unknown. No clone much larger than this one lies a single base away; base qualities are absent.

The treatment or condition label corresponds to: in vitro stimulation with specific CMV peptide epitopes to enrich CMV-specific T cells. The study at large found these results: The ex vivo response was dominated by HLA-C-restricted CMV-specific TCR beta clonotypes, and the single most frequent clonotype in two of eight donors was supplied by these HLA-C-restricted clonotypes. In both this cohort and an independent cohort of 352 donors, the cumulative frequency of public TCR beta family members distinguished carriers of CMV infection plus the relevant HLA type.

The data were produced on an Illumina HiSeq 1500. TCRdb trimmed public reads at Q25 via fastp, called clones via MiXCR and kept in-frame beta chains. One record per CDR3 amino acid sequence lists the most common genes and DNA. The sample table shows around 360,000 distinct CDR3 sequences, and around a third are seen once. The ten largest clones take up less than 15% of the sample. The sample here was cultured PBMCs, taken from culture after CMV antigen stimulation. This clonotype originated in a human donor in good health (CMV status not recorded). Some clones in this sample may be carry-over from other donors' samples.

The sequenced DNA: TGTGCCAGTAGTATAAAAGACCGTCTCCACTTT. Its product reads: CASSIKDRLHF. The sequence is built from TRBV19 and TRBJ1-6, with no D gene named confidently. The CDR3 measures 11 amino acids from cysteine to phenylalanine. Kept here is only the CDR3 DNA, which spans 33 bases and is read in frame from base 1. CDR1 and CDR2 are drawn from the germline V gene (reference sequence): LNHDA, SQIVND. V is pared back by 2 bases and J by 16 bases, with 9 bases lying between the germline termini.